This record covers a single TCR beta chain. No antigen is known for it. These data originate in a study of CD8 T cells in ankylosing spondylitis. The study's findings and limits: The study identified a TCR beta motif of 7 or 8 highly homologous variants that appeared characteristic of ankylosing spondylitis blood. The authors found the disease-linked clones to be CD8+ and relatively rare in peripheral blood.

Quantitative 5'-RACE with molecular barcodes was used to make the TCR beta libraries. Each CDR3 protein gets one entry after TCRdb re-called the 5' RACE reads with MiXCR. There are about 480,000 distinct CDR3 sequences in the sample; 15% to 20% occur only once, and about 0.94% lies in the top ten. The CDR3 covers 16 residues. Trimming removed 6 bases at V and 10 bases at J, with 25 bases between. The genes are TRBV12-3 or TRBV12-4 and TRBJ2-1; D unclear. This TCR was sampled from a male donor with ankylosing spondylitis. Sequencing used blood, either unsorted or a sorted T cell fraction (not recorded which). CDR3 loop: CASSPSGRSLFREQFF. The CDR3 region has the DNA TGTGCCAGCAGCCCCTCCGGACGGTCTCTCTTTAGGGAGCAGTTCTTC.